These 2 T cell receptor beta chains were sequenced from one sample in a study of Graves' ophthalmopathy and Graves' hyperthyroidism. Beta-chain TCR CDR3 regions were amplified from RNA transcripts. HTBI primers were employed in first-round RT-PCR, then a second-round multiplex PCR followed. TCRdb recomputed calls from the multiplex PCR reads with MiXCR, one row per CDR3 protein. The table lists approximately 1.2 million distinct CDR3 sequences, about 36% of them singletons, with around 10% in the top ten. The source material was peripheral blood or thyroid tissue (not recorded which). Every receptor here comes from an adult man with Graves' hyperthyroidism.

The chain carries TRBV2 and TRBJ2-7; D call uncertain. Germline CDR1 reads SNHLY; CDR2 reads FYNNEI. The CDR3 contains 13 residues. V was cut by 5 bases and J by 2 bases, with 10 bases left in between. The CDR3 region is CASSIRATYEQYF. As DNA, the CDR3 is TGTGCCAGCAGTATCCGGGCTACCTACGAGCAGTACTTC.

This chain's CDR3 is CASSLRTGAMNTEAFF. Written as DNA, the CDR3 is TGTGCCAGTAGTCTCCGGACAGGGGCCATGAACACTGAAGCTTTCTTT. This chain joins TRBV19 and TRBJ1-1, with 9 nucleotides matching TRBD1. The CDR3 sequence is 16 residues long. Germline V gives CDR1 LNHDA, CDR2 SQIVND (reference sequence). Trimming at V came to 5 bases and at J to 0 bases, leaving 7 bases not matched to a gene.